This T cell receptor (beta chain) was documented in a study of cytomegalovirus exposure and HLA in healthy donors. Study results and caveats: Earlier analysis looked at TCR beta V segments, and most were productive about 90% or about 30% of the time. Three chains linked to CMV were shown in vitro to be specific for CMV antigens. Altogether, 160 or so TCR beta chains were recorded as cytomegalovirus-associated. Later work associated 16,951 TCR beta sequences with HLA alleles at 0.05 false discovery rate.

To note about this clone: Its antigen is currently unknown.

The CDR3 sequence is 14 residues long. V lost 4 bases and J lost 2; bases outside the gene matches: 2. Germline V gene sequence: CDR1 MDHEN, CDR2 SYDVKM. This PCR relied on a set of 60 Vbeta primers and 13 Jbeta primers. Measured with immunoSEQ multiplex PCR; TCRdb has only the in-frame clones, and not every one. The table lists approximately 100,000 clones, 74% of them singletons. The receptor comes from a human donor in good health. Sequenced: PBMCs. The chain carries TRBV28 and TRBJ1-5; 7 nucleotides line up with TRBD1. CDR3 sequence: CASSYRGGNQPQHF. CDR3 nucleotide sequence: TGTGCCAGCAGTTACAGGGGAGGCAATCAGCCCCAGCATTTT.